The 5 T cell receptor beta chains given below trace back to one sample, sequenced in a study of beta chain features in type 1 diabetes (dated by TCRdb to between 2018 and 2020). The library was prepared using the immunoSEQ multiplex PCR assay. All of the isolated RNA was reverse transcribed with the High Capacity cDNA Reverse Transcription Kit, so expressed TCRB transcripts were sequenced. TCRdb holds this immuneACCESS table with in-frame rearrangements only. Some clones are missing; in checked studies, unresolved V genes explain under half, and the rest has no known cause. For this sample the table gives over 200,000 clones, of which 11% were detected only once. Of the sample, 0.017% falls within the top ten clones. No antigen has been assigned to these receptors. Here is what the overall study found, with its caveats: A moderate but significant shortening of TCRB CDR3 length was observed in type 1 diabetes patients in all four CD4+ subsets.

The source material was naive CD4+ T cells from blood. The sample's cell subset or site label, in plain terms: true naive CD4+ T cells. Every receptor here comes from a man aged 25 to 40 with type 1 diabetes.

The V and J genes are TRBV5-4 and TRBJ2-3; 7 bases are a match to TRBD2. The ends lost 5 bases at V and 3 bases at J; junction bases unmatched: 9. The CDR3 is 15 amino acids. Per germline, CDR1 SGHNT and CDR2 YYREEE (reference sequence). The CDR3 bases are TGTGCCAGCAGGTCAGGTGGGCGGGGGACAGATACGCAGTATTTT. It is translated as CASRSGGRGTDTQYF.

This clone was seen a few times. The chain recombines TRBV7-3 with TRBJ2-7, with 9 bases identical to TRBD2. The CDR3 has 15 residues. From germline, CDR1 is SGHTA and CDR2 FQGTGA. Trimming at V came to 3 bases and at J to 2 bases, leaving 5 bases not matched to a gene. The CDR3 region is CASSFLAGATYEQYF. The CDR3 DNA reads as TGTGCCAGCAGCTTTTTAGCGGGGGCTACCTACGAGCAGTACTTC.

A few counts support this clone. The chain has TRBV19 and TRBJ1-5, with a possible D match to TRBD1 (5 bases). The ends were cut back, 6 bases at V and 11 bases at J, with 14 bases in the middle. CDR3 size: 12 residues. CDR1 is LNHDA, CDR2 SQIVND, per germline (reference sequence). The CDR3 region is CASSTTGRTQHF. The CDR3, as DNA: TGTGCCAGTAGCACCACAGGTAGGACCCAGCATTTT. The full variable domain, in which reference TRBV19 and TRBJ1-5 provide the parts outside the CDR3, is DGGITQSPKYLFRKEGQNVTLSCEQNLNHDAMYWYRQDPGQGLRLIYYSQIVNDFQKGDIAEGYSVSREKKESFPLTVTSAQKNPTAFYLCASSTTGRTQHFGDGTRLSIL.

Only a few counts were recorded for this clone. The chain is built from TRBV2 and TRBJ2-3; 11 positions agree with TRBD2. Germline CDR1 and CDR2: SNHLY and FYNNEI. Trimming removed 5 bases from V and 2 bases from J; junction bases left unmatched: 6. This CDR3 is 16 amino acids long. CDR3 amino acids: CASSLRLAGLTDTQYF. The CDR3 nucleotides read TGTGCCAGCAGTCTGCGACTAGCGGGACTCACAGATACGCAGTATTTT.

The CDR3 here is CASSLLGPRENIQYF. Written as DNA, the CDR3 is TGTGCCAGCAGTTTATTGGGGCCTCGGGAAAACATTCAGTACTTC. V gene TRBV28 combines with J gene TRBJ2-4; a possible D gene is TRBD1 (5 bases). V was shortened by 1 base and J by 5 bases, with 12 bases between the two germline ends. The CDR3 has 15 amino acids. Germline V CDR1 and CDR2: MDHEN, SYDVKM.